This T cell receptor (beta chain) was identified in a study of blood T cells in healthy people across ages. Study-wide context: With template switching, about one barcoded beta molecule was captured per two T cells. Study-level points and caveats: The unknown donor CMV status may have confounded expanded clonotype changes. Researchers said unsorted PBMCs prevented a conclusive naive versus antigen-experienced comparison.

CDR1 and CDR2 (germline): DFQATT, SNEGSKA (reference sequence). The CDR3 runs 12 residues. Deletions cut 2 bases from V and 5 bases from J, with 9 bases between. Through a sample-barcoded 5' primer and a J-beta primer mix, a second PCR was run for 7 to 11 cycles. TCRdb re-derived calls from the 5' RACE reads in MiXCR, one entry per CDR3 protein. The sample lists 600,000 to 850,000 distinct CDR3 sequences, roughly 45% seen once, with 20% to 25% in the top ten. Many counts were recorded for this clonotype. Its antigen is unidentified. Total RNA was isolated from each sample in quantities of at least 5 micrograms.

V and J are TRBV20-1 and TRBJ1-1, with D uncertain. The receptor was derived from a woman aged 60-75 years in good health. What was sequenced was blood. CDR3 sequence reads: CSARSGNTEAFF. CDR3 nucleotide sequence: TGCAGTGCTAGAAGCGGAAATACTGAAGCTTTCTTT.